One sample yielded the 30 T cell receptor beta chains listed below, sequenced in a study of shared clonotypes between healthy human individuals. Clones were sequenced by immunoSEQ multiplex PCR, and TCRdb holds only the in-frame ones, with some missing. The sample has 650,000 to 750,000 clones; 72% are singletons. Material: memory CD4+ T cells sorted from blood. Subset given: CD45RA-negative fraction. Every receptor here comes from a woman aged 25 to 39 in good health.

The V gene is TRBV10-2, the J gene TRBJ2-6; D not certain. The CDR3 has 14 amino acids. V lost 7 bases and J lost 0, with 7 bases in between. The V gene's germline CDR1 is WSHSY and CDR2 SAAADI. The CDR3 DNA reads TGCGCCAGCATTACAGACTCTGGGGCCAACGTCCTGACTTTC. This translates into CASITDSGANVLTF.

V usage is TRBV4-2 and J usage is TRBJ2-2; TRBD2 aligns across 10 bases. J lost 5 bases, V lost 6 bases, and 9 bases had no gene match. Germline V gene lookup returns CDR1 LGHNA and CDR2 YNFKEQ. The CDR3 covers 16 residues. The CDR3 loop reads CASRLAGGGRTGELFF. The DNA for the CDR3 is TGTGCCAGCAGGTTAGCGGGAGGAGGGAGGACCGGGGAGCTGTTTTTT.

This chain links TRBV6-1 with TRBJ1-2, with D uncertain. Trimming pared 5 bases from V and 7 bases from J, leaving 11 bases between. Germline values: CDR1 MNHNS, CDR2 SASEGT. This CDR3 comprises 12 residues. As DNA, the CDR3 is TGTGCCAGCAGTATAGAAGGGAGTGGCTACACCTTC. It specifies CASSIEGSGYTF.

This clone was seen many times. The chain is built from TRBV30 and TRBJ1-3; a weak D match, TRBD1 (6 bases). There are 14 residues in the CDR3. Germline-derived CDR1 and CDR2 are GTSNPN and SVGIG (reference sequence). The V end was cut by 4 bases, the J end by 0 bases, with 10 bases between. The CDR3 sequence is CAWTQGSSGNTIYF. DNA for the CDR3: TGTGCCTGGACTCAGGGGTCCTCTGGAAACACCATATATTTT.

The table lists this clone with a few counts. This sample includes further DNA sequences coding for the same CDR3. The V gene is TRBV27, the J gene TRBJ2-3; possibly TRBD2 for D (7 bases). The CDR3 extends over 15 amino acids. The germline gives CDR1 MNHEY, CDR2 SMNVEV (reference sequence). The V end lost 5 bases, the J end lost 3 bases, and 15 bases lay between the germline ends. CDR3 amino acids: CASSSRGGWTDTQYF. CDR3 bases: TGTGCCAGCAGTAGTAGGGGGGGCTGGACAGATACGCAGTATTTT.

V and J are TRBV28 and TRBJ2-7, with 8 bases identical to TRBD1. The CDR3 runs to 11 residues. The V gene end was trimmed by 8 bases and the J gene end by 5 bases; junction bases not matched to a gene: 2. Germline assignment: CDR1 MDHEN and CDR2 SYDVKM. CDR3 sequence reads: CASGQGHEQYF. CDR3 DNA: TGTGCCAGCGGACAGGGTCACGAGCAGTACTTC.

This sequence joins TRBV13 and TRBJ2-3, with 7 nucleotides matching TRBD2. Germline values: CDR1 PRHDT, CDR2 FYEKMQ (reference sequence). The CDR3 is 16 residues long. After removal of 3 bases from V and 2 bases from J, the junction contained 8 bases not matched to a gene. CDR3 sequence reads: CASSFRGSTLTDTQYF. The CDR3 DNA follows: TGTGCCAGCAGCTTCCGCGGGAGCACCCTCACAGATACGCAGTATTTT. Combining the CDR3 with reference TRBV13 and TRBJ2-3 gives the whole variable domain AAGVIQSPRHLIKEKRETATLKCYPIPRHDTVYWYQQGPGQDPQFLISFYEKMQSDKGSIPDRFSAQQFSDYHSELNMSSLELGDSALYFCASSFRGSTLTDTQYFGPGTRLTVL.

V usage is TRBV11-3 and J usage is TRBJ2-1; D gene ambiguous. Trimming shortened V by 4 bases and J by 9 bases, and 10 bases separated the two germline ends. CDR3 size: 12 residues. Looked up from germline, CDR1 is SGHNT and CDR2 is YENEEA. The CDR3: CASSSRESEQFF. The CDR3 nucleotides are TGTGCCAGCAGCTCCCGTGAGAGTGAGCAGTTCTTC.

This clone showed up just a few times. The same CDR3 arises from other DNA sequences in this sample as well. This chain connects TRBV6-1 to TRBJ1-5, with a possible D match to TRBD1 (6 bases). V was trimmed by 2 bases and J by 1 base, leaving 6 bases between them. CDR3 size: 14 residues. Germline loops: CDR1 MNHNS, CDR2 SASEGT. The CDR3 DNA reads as TGTGCCAGCAGTGAACAGGGGAGCAATCAGCCCCAGCATTTT. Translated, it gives CASSEQGSNQPQHF.

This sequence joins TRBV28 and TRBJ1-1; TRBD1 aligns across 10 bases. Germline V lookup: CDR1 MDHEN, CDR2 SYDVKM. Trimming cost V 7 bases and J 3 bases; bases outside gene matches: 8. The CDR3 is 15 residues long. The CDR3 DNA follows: TGTGCCAGCATTCCAAGGACAGGGGGTTACACTGAAGCTTTCTTT. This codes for CASIPRTGGYTEAFF.

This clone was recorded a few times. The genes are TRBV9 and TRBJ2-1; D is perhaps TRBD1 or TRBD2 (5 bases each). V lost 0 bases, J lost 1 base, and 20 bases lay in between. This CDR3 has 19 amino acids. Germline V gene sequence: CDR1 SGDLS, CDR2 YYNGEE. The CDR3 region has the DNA TGTGCCAGCAGCGTAGCGTCAGGGACGGTTATGGTATCCTACAATGAGCAGTTCTTC. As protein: CASSVASGTVMVSYNEQFF.

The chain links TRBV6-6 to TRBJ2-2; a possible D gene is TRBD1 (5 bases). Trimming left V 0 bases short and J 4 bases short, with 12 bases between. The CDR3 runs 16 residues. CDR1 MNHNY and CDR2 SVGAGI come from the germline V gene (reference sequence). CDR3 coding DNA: TGTGCCAGCAGTTACTCTTGGGGCGCCGGCACCGGGGAGCTGTTTTTT. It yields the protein CASSYSWGAGTGELFF.

The CDR3 region has the DNA TGTGCCAGCAGGCGGACTAGCGAGGTCACAGATACGCAGTATTTT. Translation gives CASRRTSEVTDTQYF. The gene calls are TRBV2 and TRBJ2-3; 9 nucleotides line up with TRBD2. The V gene's germline CDR1 is SNHLY and CDR2 FYNNEI. The CDR3 spans 15 residues. The trim removed 6 bases at V and 2 bases at J, leaving 6 bases unmatched.

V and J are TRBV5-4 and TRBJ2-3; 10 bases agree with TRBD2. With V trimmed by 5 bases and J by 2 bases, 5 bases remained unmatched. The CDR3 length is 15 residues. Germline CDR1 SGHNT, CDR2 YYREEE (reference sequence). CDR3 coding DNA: TGTGCCAGCAGAGTCAGCGGGAGGGACACAGATACGCAGTATTTT. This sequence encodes CASRVSGRDTDTQYF.

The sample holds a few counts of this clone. The CDR3 DNA is TGTGCCAGCAGTGACGGTCTAGCGGGTAGCACAGATACGCAGTATTTT. Protein sequence: CASSDGLAGSTDTQYF. The chain combines TRBV2 with TRBJ2-3; 8 bases are shared with TRBD2. The CDR3 loop spans 16 amino acids. V shed 3 bases and J 0 bases; nucleotides not matched to a gene: 5. The germline gives CDR1 SNHLY, CDR2 FYNNEI.

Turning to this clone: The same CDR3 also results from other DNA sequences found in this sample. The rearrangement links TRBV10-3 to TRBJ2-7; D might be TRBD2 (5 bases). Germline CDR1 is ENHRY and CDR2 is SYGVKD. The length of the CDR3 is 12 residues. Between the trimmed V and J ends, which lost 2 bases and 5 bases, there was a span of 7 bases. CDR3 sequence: CAISEGRDEQYF. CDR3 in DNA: TGTGCCATCAGTGAGGGGCGGGACGAGCAGTACTTC.

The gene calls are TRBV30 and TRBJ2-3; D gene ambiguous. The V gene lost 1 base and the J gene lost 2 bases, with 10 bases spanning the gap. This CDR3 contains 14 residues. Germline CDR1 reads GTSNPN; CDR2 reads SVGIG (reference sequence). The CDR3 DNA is TGTGCCTGGAGTGGGGTGGGCCTCACAGATACGCAGTATTTT. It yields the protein CAWSGVGLTDTQYF.

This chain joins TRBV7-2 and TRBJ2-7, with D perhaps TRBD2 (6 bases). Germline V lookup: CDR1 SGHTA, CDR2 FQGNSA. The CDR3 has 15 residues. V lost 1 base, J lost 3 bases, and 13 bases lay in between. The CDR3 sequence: CASSLGGAAHYEQYF. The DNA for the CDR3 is TGTGCCAGCAGCTTAGGCGGGGCGGCCCACTACGAGCAGTACTTC.

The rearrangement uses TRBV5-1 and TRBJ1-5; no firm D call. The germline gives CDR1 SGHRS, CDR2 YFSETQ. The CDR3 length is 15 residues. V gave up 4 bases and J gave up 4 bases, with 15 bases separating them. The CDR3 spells CASSPGTNTNQPQHF. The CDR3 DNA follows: TGCGCCAGCAGCCCCGGAACAAATACGAATCAGCCCCAGCATTTT.

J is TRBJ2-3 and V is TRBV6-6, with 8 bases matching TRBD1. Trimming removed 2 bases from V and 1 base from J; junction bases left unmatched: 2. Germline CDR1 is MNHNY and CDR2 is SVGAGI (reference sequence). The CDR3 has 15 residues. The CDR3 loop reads CASSYTGQGTDTQYF. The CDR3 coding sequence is TGTGCCAGCAGTTACACGGGACAGGGCACAGATACGCAGTATTTT.

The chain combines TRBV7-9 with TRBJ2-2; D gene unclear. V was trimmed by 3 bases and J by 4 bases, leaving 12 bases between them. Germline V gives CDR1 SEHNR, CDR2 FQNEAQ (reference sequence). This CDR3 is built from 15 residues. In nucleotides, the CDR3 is TGTGCCAGCAGCTTGGTTCCGGTCAGCACCGGGGAGCTGTTTTTT. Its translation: CASSLVPVSTGELFF.

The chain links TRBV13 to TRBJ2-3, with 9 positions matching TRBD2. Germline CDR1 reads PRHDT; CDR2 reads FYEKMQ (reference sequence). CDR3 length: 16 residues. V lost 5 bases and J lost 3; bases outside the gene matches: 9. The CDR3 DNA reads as TGTGCCAGCAGCCCCCGAAGCGGGAGGAGGACAGATACGCAGTATTTT. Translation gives CASSPRSGRRTDTQYF.

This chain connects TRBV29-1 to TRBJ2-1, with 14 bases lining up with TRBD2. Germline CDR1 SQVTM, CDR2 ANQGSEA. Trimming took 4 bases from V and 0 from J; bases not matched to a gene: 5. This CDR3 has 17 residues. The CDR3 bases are TGCAGCGTTGGAGGACTAGCGGGAGGTCGCTCCTACAATGAGCAGTTCTTC. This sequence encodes CSVGGLAGGRSYNEQFF.

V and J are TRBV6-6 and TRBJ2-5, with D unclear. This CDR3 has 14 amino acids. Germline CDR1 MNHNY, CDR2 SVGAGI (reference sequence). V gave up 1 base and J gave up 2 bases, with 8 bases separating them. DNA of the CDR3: TGTGCCAGCAGTTACTTGGCCGGGCAAGAGACCCAGTACTTC. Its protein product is CASSYLAGQETQYF.

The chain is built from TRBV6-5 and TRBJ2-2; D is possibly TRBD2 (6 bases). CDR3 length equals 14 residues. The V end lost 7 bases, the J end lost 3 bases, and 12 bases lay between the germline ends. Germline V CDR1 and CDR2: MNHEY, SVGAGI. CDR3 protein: CASTRDFYTGELFF. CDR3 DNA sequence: TGTGCCAGCACCCGGGACTTCTACACCGGGGAGCTGTTTTTT.

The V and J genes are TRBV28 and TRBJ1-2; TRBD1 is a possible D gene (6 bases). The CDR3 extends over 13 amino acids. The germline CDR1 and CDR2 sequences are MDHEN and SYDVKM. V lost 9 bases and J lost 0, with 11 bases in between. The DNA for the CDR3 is TGTGCCAGTAGACAGGCATCTAACTATGGCTACACCTTC. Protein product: CASRQASNYGYTF.

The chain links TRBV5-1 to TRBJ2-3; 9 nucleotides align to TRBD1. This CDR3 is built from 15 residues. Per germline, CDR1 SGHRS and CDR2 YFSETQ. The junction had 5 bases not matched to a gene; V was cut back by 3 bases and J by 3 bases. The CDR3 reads CASSSGQGFTDTQYF. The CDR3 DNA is TGCGCCAGCAGCTCGGGACAGGGTTTTACAGATACGCAGTATTTT.

The CDR3 protein is CASSQLRGQGRFGANVLTF. The CDR3 coding sequence is TGCGCCAGCAGCCAACTCCGGGGACAGGGGAGGTTTGGGGCCAACGTCCTGACTTTC. V and J are TRBV4-1 and TRBJ2-6; 10 bases fit TRBD1. Germline CDR1 MGHRA, CDR2 YSYEKL. The CDR3 runs 19 residues. V gave up 2 bases and J gave up 3 bases; unmatched junction bases: 10.

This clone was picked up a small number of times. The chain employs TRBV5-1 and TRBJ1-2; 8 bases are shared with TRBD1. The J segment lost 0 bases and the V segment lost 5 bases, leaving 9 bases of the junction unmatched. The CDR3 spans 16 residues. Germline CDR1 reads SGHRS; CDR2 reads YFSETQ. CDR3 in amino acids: CASRGQGGLANYGYTF. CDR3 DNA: TGCGCCAGCAGAGGACAGGGTGGATTAGCTAACTATGGCTACACCTTC.

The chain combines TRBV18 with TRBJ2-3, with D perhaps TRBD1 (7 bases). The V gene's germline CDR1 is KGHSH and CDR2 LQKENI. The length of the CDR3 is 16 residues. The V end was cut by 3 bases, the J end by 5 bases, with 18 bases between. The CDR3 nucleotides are TGTGCCAGCTCACCGGTTACAAGACAGGGAGGAGATACGCAGTATTTT. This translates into CASSPVTRQGGDTQYF.